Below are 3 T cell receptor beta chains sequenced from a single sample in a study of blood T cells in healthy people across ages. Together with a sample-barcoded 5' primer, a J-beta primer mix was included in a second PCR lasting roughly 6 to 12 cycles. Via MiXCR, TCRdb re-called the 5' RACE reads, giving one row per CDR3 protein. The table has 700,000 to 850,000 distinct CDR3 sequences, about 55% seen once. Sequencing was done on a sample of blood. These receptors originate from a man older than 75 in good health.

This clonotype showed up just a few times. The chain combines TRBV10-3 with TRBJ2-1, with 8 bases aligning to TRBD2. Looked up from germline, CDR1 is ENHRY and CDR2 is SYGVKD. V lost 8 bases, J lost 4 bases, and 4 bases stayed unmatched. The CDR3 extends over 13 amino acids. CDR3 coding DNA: TGTGCCATCGGGGCGGGAGGTTACAATGAGCAGTTCTTC. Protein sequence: CAIGAGGYNEQFF.

CDR3 sequence (DNA): TGTGCCAGCATGTTCGGGGGAGATACGCAGTATTTT. Its protein is CASMFGGDTQYF. The chain is built from TRBV2 and TRBJ2-3, with a possible D match to TRBD2 (6 bases). The CDR3 extends over 12 amino acids. Looked up from germline, CDR1 is SNHLY and CDR2 is FYNNEI. V was trimmed by 7 bases and J by 5 bases, leaving 10 bases between them.

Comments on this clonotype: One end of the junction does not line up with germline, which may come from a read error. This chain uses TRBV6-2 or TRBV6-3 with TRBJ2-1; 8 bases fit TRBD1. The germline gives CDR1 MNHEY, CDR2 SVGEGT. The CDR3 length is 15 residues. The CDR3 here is CACSTPTGAYNEQFF. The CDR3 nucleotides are TGTGCCTGCAGCACCCCGACAGGGGCGTACAATGAGCAGTTCTTC.